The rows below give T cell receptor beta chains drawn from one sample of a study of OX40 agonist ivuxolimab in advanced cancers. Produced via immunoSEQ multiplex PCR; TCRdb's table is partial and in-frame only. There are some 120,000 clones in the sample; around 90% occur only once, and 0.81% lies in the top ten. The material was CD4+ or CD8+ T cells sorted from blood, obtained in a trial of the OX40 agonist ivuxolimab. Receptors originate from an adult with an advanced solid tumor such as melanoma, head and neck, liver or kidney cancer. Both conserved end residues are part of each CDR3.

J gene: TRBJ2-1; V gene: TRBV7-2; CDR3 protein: CASSYKRGAYNEQFF
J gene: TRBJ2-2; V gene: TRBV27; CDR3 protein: CASSSYPRDRTGELFF
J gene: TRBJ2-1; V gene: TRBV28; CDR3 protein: CASSSIIRAGSSYNEQFF
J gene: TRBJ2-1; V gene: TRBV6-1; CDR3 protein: CASSEGRFPYNEQFF
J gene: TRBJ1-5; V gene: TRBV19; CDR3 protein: CASHITTGSIQPQHF
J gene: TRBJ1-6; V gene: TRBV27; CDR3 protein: CASSPPSGSSYNSPLHF
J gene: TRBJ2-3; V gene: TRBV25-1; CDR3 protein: CASSEPGGIDTQYF
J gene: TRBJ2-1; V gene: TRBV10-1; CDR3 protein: CASSESILRWSSYNEQFF
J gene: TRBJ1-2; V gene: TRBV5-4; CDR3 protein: CASSLRGQGTANYGYTF
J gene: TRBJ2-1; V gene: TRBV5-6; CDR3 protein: CASSALGQVGPYNEQFF
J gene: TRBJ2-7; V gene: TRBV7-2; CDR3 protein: CASSRGTSYEQYF
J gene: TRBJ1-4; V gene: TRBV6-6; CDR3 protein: CASNSGTGGEKLFF
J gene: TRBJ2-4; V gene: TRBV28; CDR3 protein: CASSSPQIVAYF
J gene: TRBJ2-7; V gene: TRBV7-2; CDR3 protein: CASSLARTSGSSYEQYF
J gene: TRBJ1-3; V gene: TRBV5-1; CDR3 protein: CASSLDRPSGNTIYF
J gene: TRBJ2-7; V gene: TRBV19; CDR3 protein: CASSPEIAGLYEQYF
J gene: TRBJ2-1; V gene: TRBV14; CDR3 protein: CASSQVAGGTYNEQFF
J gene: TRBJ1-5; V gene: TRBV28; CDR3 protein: CASSATGGRQPQHF
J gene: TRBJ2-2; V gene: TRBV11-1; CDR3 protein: CASSLRYTGELFF
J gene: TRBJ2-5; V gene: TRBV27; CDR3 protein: CASSLPGGETQYF
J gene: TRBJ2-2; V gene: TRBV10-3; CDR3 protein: CAISEPLPAGGPGELFF
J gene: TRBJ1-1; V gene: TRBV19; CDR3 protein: CASSPLGQGTITEAFF
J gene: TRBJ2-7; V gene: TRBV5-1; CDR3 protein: CASSLNGASGTFSYEQYF
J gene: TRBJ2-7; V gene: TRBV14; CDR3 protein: CASSQDSGEVEQYF
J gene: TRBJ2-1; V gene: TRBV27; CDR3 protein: CASSLPGLGSNEQFF
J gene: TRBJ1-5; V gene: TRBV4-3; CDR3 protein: CASSQDLGGASNQPQHF
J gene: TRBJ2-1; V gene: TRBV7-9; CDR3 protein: CASSLVPEGGNEQFF
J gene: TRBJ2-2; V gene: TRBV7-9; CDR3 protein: CASSYGQGEVGELFF
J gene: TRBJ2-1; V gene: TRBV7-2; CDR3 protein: CASSFWTGGYEQFF
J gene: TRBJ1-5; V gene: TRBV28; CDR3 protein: CATYETGGSDQPQHF
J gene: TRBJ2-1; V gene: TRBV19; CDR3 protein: CASSTGHPNEQFF
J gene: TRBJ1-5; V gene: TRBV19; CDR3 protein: CASSPTPAGGQPQHF
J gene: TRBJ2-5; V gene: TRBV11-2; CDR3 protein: CASSSIPGQETQYF
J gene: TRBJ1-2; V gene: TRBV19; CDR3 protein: CASSDGQGAGGYTF
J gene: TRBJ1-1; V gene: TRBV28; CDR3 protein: CASSLQGESSAFF
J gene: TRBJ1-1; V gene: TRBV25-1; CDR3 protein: CASSEGGFTEAFF
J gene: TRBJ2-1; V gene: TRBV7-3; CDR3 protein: CASSLTSPSGYNEQFF
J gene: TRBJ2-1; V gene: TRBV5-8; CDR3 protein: CASSTGTRLYNEQFF
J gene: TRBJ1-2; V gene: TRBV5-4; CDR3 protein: CASSLKGNYGYTF
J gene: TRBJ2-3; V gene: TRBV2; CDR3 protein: CASRLGLASDTQYF
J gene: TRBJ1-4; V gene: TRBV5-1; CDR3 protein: CASSSLDRGDEKLFF
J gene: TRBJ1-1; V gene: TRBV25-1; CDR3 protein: CASSWTGKNTEAFF
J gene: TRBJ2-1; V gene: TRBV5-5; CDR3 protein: CASSGGTGEAQGYYNEQFF
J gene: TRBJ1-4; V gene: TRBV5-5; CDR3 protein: CASSFTGPVNEKLFF
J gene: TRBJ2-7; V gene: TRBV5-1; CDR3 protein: CASSLGQVSYEQYF
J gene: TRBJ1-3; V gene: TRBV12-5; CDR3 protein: CASVWTGTTIYF
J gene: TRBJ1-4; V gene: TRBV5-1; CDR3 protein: CASGHSDRIEGEKLFF
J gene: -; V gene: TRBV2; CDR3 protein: CASSLVTGGEQYF
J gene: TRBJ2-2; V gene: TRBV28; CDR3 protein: CASSKTGDNTGELFF
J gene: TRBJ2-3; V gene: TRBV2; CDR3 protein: CASSEGLAGITDTQYF
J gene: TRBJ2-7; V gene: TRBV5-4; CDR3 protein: CASSLGIGQYEQYF
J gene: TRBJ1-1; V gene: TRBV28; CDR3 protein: CASSSTGGGPEAFF
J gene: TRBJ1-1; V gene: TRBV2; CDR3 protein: CASRQGQSNTEAFF